The clone carrying this TCR beta chain was observed at least ten times. Its antigen is unidentified. The cDNA had a unique molecular identifier and a template-switch universal primer site. From the 5' RACE reads, TCRdb called clonotypes with MiXCR, one entry per CDR3 protein. Counted here are hundreds of thousands of distinct CDR3 sequences, around 9.7% occurring once; the ten biggest clones make up roughly 6.8%. CDR1 SGHTA and CDR2 FQGNSA come from the germline V gene. The CDR3 runs 13 residues. V shed 4 bases, J shed 2 bases, and the junction held 2 bases outside the gene matches. These data belong to a study of identical twins. Study-wide findings and caveats: For zero-insertion analyses, partial confounding could come from invariant MAIT and iNKT cells. Memory repertoires showed no such pattern, whereas abundant cord blood beta clonotypes carried fewer insertions. Instead of following the same donors, the conclusions were based on cross-sectional statistical analysis.

These data were also reused for a study on yellow fever vaccine responses in identical twins.

The TCR comes from a woman under 30 in good health. The J gene is TRBJ2-7, the V gene TRBV7-2; 7 nucleotides align to TRBD1. Sequencing input: CD8+ T cells sorted from blood. CDR3 DNA: TGTGCCAGCAGCTCTAGGGGGCCCTACGAGCAGTACTTC. Residues: CASSSRGPYEQYF.